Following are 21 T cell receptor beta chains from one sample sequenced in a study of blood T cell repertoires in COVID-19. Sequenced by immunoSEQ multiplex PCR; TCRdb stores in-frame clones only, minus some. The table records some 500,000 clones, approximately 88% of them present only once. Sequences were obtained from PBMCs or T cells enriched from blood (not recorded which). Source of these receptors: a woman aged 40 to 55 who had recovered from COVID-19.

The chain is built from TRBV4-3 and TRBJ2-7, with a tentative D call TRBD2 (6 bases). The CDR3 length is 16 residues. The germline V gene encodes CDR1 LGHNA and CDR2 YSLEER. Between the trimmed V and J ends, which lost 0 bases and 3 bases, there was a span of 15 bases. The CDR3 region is CASSQEWLRGIYEQYF. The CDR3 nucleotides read TGCGCCAGCAGCCAAGAATGGCTGCGGGGTATCTACGAGCAGTACTTC.

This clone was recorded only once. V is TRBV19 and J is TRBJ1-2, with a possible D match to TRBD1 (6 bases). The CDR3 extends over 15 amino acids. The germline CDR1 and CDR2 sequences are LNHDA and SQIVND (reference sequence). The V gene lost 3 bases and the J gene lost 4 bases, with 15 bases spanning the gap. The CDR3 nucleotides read TGTGCCAGTAGTATCTCCCGGGACACCGGCTATGGCTACACCTTC. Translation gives CASSISRDTGYGYTF.

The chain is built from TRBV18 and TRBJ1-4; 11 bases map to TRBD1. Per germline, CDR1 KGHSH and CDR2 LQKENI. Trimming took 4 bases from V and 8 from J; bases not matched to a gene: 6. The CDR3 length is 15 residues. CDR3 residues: CASSRQGQGVEKLFF. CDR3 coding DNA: TGTGCCAGCTCACGTCAGGGACAGGGGGTCGAAAAACTGTTTTTT.

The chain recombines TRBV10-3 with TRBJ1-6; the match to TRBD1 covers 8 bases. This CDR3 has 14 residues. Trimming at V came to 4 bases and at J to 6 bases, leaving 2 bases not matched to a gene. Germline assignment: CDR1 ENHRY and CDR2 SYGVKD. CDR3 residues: CAISGTGSNSPLHF. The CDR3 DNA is TGTGCCATCAGTGGGACAGGGAGTAATTCACCCCTCCACTTT.

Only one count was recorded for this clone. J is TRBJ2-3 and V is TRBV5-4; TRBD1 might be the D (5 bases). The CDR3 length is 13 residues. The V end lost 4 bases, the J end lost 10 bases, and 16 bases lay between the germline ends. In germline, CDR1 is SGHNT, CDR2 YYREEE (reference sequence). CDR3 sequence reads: CASSKQDSSAQYF. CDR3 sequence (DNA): TGTGCCAGCAGCAAACAGGATTCTTCGGCGCAGTATTTT. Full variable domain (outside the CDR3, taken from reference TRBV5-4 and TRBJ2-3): ETGVTQSPTHLIKTRGQQVTLRCSSQSGHNTVSWYQQALGQGPQFIFQYYREEENGRGNFPPRFSGLQFPNYSSELNVNALELDDSALYLCASSKQDSSAQYFGPGTRLTVL.

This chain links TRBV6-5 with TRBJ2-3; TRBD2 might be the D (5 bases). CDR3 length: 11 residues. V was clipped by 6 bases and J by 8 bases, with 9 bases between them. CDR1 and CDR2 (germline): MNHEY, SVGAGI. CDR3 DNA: TGTGCCAGCAGCGACCGGGGTACGCAGTATTTT. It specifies CASSDRGTQYF.

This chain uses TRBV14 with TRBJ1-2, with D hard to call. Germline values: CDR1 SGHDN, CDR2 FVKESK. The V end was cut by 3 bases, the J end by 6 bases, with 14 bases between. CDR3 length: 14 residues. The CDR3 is CASSQREVPHGYTF. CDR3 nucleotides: TGTGCCAGCAGCCAGAGGGAGGTTCCTCATGGCTACACCTTC.

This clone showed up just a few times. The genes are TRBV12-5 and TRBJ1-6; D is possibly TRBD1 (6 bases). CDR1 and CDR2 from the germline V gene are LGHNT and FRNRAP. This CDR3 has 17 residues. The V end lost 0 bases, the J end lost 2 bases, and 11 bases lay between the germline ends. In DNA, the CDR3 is TGTGCTAGTGGTTTGGTTCCGACAGGACCCTATAATTCACCCCTCCACTTT. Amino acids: CASGLVPTGPYNSPLHF.

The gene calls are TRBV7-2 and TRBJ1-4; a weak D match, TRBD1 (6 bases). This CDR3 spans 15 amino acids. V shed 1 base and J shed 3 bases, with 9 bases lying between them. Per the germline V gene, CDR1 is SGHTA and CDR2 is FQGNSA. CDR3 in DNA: TGTGCCAGCAGCTTAGGGGACACGGCTAATGAAAAACTGTTTTTT. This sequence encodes CASSLGDTANEKLFF.

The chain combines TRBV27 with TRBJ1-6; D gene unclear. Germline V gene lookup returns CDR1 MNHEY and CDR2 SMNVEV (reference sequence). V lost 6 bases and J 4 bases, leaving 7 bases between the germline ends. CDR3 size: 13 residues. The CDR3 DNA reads TGTGCCAGCAGACAGATTTATAATTCACCCCTCCACTTT. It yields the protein CASRQIYNSPLHF.

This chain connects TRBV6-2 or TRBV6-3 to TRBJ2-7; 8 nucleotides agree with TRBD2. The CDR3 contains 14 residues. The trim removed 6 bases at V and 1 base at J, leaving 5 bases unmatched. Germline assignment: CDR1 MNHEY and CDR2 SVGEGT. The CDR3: CASSKAGESYEQYF. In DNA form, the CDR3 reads TGTGCCAGCAGCAAAGCGGGAGAATCCTACGAGCAGTACTTC.

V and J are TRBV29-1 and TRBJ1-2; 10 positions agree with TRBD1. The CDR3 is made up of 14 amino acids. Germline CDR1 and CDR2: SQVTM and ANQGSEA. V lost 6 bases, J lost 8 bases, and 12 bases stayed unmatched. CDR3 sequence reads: CSVATGGASGGYTF. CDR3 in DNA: TGCAGCGTGGCGACAGGGGGCGCGAGTGGAGGCTACACCTTC.

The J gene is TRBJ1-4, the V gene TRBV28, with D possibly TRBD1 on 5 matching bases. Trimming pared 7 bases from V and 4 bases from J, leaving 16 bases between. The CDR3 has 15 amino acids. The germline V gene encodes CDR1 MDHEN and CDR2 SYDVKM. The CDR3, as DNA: TGTGCCAGCAACCGTCGGTCGGGGGATAATGAAAAACTGTTTTTT. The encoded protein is CASNRRSGDNEKLFF.

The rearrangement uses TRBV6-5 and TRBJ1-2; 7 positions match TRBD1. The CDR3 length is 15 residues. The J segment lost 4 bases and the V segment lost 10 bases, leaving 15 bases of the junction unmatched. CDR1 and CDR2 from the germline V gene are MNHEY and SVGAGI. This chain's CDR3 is CAIPHSGTVVYGYTF. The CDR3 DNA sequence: TGTGCCATTCCCCATTCCGGGACAGTAGTCTATGGCTACACCTTC.

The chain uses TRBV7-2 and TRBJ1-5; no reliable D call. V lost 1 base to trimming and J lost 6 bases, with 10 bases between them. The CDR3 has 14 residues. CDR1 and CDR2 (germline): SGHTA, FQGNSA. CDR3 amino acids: CASSLGAGFQPQHF. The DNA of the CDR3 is TGTGCCAGCAGCTTAGGGGCAGGTTTTCAGCCCCAGCATTTT.

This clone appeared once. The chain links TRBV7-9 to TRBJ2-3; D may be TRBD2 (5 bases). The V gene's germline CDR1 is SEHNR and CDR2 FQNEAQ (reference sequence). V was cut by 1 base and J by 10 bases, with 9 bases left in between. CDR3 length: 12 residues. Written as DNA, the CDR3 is TGTGCCAGCAGCTTAGGGGTAGCGTCGCAGTATTTT. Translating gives CASSLGVASQYF. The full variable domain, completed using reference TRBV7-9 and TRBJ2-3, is DTGVSQNPRHKITKRGQNVTFRCDPISEHNRLYWYRQTLGQGPEFLTYFQNEAQLEKSRLLSDRFSAERPKGSFSTLEIQRTEQGDSAMYLCASSLGVASQYFGPGTRLTVL.

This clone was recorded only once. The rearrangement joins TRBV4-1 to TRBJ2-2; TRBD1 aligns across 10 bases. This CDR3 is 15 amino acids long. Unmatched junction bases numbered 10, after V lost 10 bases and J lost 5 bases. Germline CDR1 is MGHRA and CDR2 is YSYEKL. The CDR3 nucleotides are TGCGCCACCCGGCTGGGGGGACAGGGGACCGGGGAGCTGTTTTTT. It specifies CATRLGGQGTGELFF.

The CDR3 bases are TGTGCCAGCAGCAAAGCTGTAAAGCGGCCCCCGGGTAGGGGGAACATTCAGTACTTC. Its protein is CASSKAVKRPPGRGNIQYF. The rearrangement joins TRBV21-1 to TRBJ2-4; the table's D call, TRBD1, has no DNA check behind it. TRBV21-1 is described as a pseudogene. The length of the CDR3 is 19 residues.

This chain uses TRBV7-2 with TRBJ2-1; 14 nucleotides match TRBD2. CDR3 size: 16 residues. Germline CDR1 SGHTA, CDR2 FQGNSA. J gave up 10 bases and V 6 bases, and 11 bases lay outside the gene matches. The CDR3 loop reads CASRDPGTSGRGEQFF. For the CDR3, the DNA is TGTGCCAGCAGGGATCCCGGGACTAGCGGGAGAGGAGAGCAGTTCTTC.

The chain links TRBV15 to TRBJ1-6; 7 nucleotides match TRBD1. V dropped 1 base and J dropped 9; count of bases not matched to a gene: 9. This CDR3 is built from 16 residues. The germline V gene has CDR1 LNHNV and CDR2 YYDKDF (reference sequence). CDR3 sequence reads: CATSRGESGGFSPLHF. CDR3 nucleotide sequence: TGTGCCACCAGCAGAGGGGAGTCAGGGGGGTTTTCACCCCTCCACTTT. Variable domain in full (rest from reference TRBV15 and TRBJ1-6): DAMVIQNPRYQVTQFGKPVTLSCSQTLNHNVMYWYQQKSSQAPKLLFHYYDKDFNNEADTPDNFQSRRPNTSFCFLDIRSPGLGDTAMYLCATSRGESGGFSPLHFGNGTRLTVT.

The chain's CDR3 is CASSPTGGEAYEQYF. In DNA, the CDR3 is TGTGCCAGCTCACCGACAGGGGGCGAGGCCTACGAGCAGTACTTC. The rearrangement uses TRBV18 and TRBJ2-7; 10 bases fit TRBD1. Germline V gene lookup returns CDR1 KGHSH and CDR2 LQKENI. The CDR3 sequence is 15 residues long. The V segment lost 3 bases and the J segment 2 bases; nucleotides outside the gene matches: 4.